A single sample is the source of the 8 T cell receptor beta chains below, sequenced in a study of blood T cells in healthy people across ages. A J-beta primer mix and a sample-barcoded 5' primer were used in a second PCR of roughly 7 to 12 cycles. In TCRdb, the 5' RACE reads were re-called with MiXCR into one record per CDR3 protein. Here the sample spans about 770,000 distinct CDR3 sequences, around 45% being singletons. Specimen: blood. All receptors come from a man aged 55 to 70 in good health.

This clonotype was counted a few times. This rearrangement joins TRBV18 to TRBJ1-5; D not certain. Germline CDR1 reads KGHSH; CDR2 reads LQKENI. V shed 3 bases and J shed 4 bases, with 7 bases lying between them. The CDR3 length is 13 residues. The CDR3 bases are TGTGCCAGCTCACCTGACCTTAATCAGCCCCAGCATTTT. As protein: CASSPDLNQPQHF.

The rearrangement joins TRBV29-1 to TRBJ2-5; 13 bases agree with TRBD2. The end of the DNA is better explained by TRBJ2-7, so the J call may be wrong. The CDR3 has 14 residues. Germline CDR1 is SQVTM and CDR2 is ANQGSEA. The CDR3 here is CIVLGLAGDYEQYF. The CDR3, as DNA: TGCATCGTCCTTGGACTAGCGGGGGATTACGAGCAGTACTTC.

V is TRBV5-6 and J is TRBJ2-5; the match to TRBD2 covers 8 bases. The V gene's germline CDR1 is SGHDT and CDR2 YYEEEE. The CDR3 is 20 amino acids. Losses at the gene ends were 0 bases for V and 1 base for J; bases not matched to a gene: 17. The CDR3 spells CASSLADLREVAGLQETQYF. The CDR3 bases are TGTGCCAGCAGCTTGGCCGACTTGAGGGAAGTAGCGGGACTCCAAGAGACCCAGTACTTC.

This clonotype showed up just a few times. V gene TRBV6-2 or TRBV6-3 combines with J gene TRBJ2-1; D uncertain. The V end lost 0 bases, the J end lost 5 bases, and 17 bases lay between the germline ends. This CDR3 is built from 17 residues. Germline-derived CDR1 and CDR2 are MNHEY and SVGEGT. The CDR3 nucleotides read TGTGCCAGCAGTTACTCAGCAGGTTCCTCTATTAACAATGAGCAGTTCTTC. Protein product: CASSYSAGSSINNEQFF.

Remarks on this clonotype: Possible read error: a much larger clone is one base away. The chain is built from TRBV7-2 and TRBJ2-5; tentatively, D is TRBD1 or TRBD2 (5 bases each). The CDR3 length is 15 residues. Germline CDR1 SGHTA, CDR2 FQGNSA. The CDR3 nucleotides are TGTGCCAACAGCCTACATGAGGGGTACCAAGAGACCCAGTACTTC. Protein sequence: CANSLHEGYQETQYF.

The table lists this clonotype with a few counts. The chain combines TRBV6-1 with TRBJ1-4; 8 bases map to TRBD1. CDR3 length: 14 amino acids. V was clipped by 1 base and J by 11 bases; unmatched bases: 6. Germline V gives CDR1 MNHNS, CDR2 SASEGT. CDR3 residues: CASSEEVTGGKLFF. The CDR3 DNA reads as TGTGCCAGCAGTGAAGAGGTTACAGGGGGTAAACTGTTTTTT.

This chain links TRBV5-1 with TRBJ2-3; tentatively, D is TRBD2 (5 bases). Germline assignment: CDR1 SGHRS and CDR2 YFSETQ. Trimming left V 7 bases short and J 1 base short, with 16 bases between. This CDR3 has 15 amino acids. For the CDR3, the DNA is TGCGCCAGCCTAGCTGCGACCGGGGGCACAGATACGCAGTATTTT. It is translated as CASLAATGGTDTQYF.

V is TRBV3-1 and J is TRBJ2-4; D ambiguous. The DNA matches TRBJ2-7 better at its end, which makes the J call doubtful. This CDR3 region has 14 residues. Germline lookup yields CDR1 LGHDT and CDR2 YNNKEL (reference sequence). CDR3 sequence (DNA): TGTGCCAGCAGCCAAATAGGCCCTACCTACGAGCAGTACTTC. Encoded protein: CASSQIGPTYEQYF.